A selection of T cell receptor beta chains follows, all from one sample in a study of T cell changes during pregnancy in multiple sclerosis. Sequenced by immunoSEQ multiplex PCR; TCRdb stores in-frame clones only, minus some. Found here are tens of thousands of clones, 80% to 95% of them singletons; the top ten hold around 0.93%. Source: peripheral blood, taken before pregnancy. The source of these receptors is a female donor with multiple sclerosis, enrolled in a pregnancy study. Each CDR3 is given with its conserved first and last residue. The order of the fields is clone size, V gene, J gene, D gene, CDR3 DNA, CDR3 protein. The D gene is left open where the match is weak. Only some rows state a clone size, as once, few, many or a class for expanded clones.

-,TRBV5-1,TRBJ2-5,-,TGCGCCAGCAGCTTGGTTGGTGGGGGGGCGCAAGAGACCCAGTACTTC,CASSLVGGGAQETQYF
-,TRBV28,TRBJ2-1,TRBD1,TGTGCCAGCAGCCGACGGGACAGGGACATTCCTGAGCAGTTCTTC,CASSRRDRDIPEQFF
-,TRBV27,TRBJ2-1,TRBD2,TGTGCCAGCAGTTATCTAGCGGGGTACAATGAGCAGTTCTTC,CASSYLAGYNEQFF
-,TRBV7-8,TRBJ2-7,TRBD1,TGTGCCAGCAGCTGGGCGACAGGGGCCTACGAGCAGTACTTC,CASSWATGAYEQYF
few,TRBV19,TRBJ2-7,-,TGTGCCAGTAGTACATCACAGGGATTCGTCTACGAGCAGTACTTC,CASSTSQGFVYEQYF
-,TRBV6-6,TRBJ1-2,TRBD1,TGTGCCAGCAGATCCGACAGGGGCAGTGGCTACACCTTC,CASRSDRGSGYTF
-,TRBV19,TRBJ1-1,-,TGTGCCAGTAGAACAGGGTGGGCGGCTTTCTTT,CASRTGWAAFF
-,TRBV7-9,TRBJ2-6,TRBD2,TGTGCCAGCAGCTTAGTTAGCGGGAGGCCTGGGGCCAACGTCCTGACTTTC,CASSLVSGRPGANVLTF
-,TRBV28,TRBJ1-5,-,TGTGCCAGCAGTTTTTCGTCCGGGGGAAATAGCAATCAGCCCCAGCATTTT,CASSFSSGGNSNQPQHF
-,TRBV9,TRBJ2-4,-,TGTGCCAGCAGCGTAGGGGACTCGCGGGGCATTCAGTACTTC,CASSVGDSRGIQYF
-,TRBV28,TRBJ2-1,TRBD2,TGTGCCAGCACCTCGGGACTAGCGGCCTACAATGAGCAGTTCTTC,CASTSGLAAYNEQFF
-,TRBV19,TRBJ2-1,-,TGTGCCAGTAGTACGGGATTAGCGAGCTACAATGAGCAGTTCTTC,CASSTGLASYNEQFF
-,TRBV18,TRBJ2-5,TRBD1,TGTGCCAGCTCACCCAGGCCACGAGGGGGCGGGCAAGAGACCCAGTACTTC,CASSPRPRGGGQETQYF
-,TRBV28,TRBJ1-5,-,TGTGCCAGCAGTTTCTTCGGGGCGGGGGTCAACCAGCCCCAGCATTTT,CASSFFGAGVNQPQHF
few,TRBV4-1,TRBJ1-3,-,TGCGCCAGCAGCCCCGTACAGGCGGCTGGAAACACCATATATTTT,CASSPVQAAGNTIYF
-,TRBV27,TRBJ1-5,-,TGTGCCAGCAGTTTAAATCCCAGGGGTCAGCCCCAGCATTTT,CASSLNPRGQPQHF
few,TRBV2,TRBJ2-7,-,TGTGCCAGCAGCGGGAAGGACCCATATTCCTACGAGCAGTACTTC,CASSGKDPYSYEQYF
-,TRBV2,TRBJ2-3,-,TGTGCCAGCAGTGGAACTAGCCACAGCGGAGATACGCAGTATTTT,CASSGTSHSGDTQYF
-,TRBV27,TRBJ2-1,-,TGTGCCAGCAGTTTCTCACAGGGTGGGTGGAATGAGCAGTTCTTC,CASSFSQGGWNEQFF
-,TRBV18,TRBJ2-7,-,TGTGCCAGCTCACCACAGAAAGGGGCCTTCTATTCCGAGCAGTACTTC,CASSPQKGAFYSEQYF
-,TRBV5-8,TRBJ2-4,-,TGTGCCAGCAGCTTGGCTGTAAACATTCAGTACTTC,CASSLAVNIQYF
-,TRBV7-2,TRBJ1-1,TRBD1,TGTGCCAGCCGCTTCGGGGGACAGCCGAACACTGAAGCTTTCTTT,CASRFGGQPNTEAFF
-,TRBV4-3,TRBJ1-1,-,TGCGCCAGCAAGGGCGGGGGCACTGAAGCTTTCTTT,CASKGGGTEAFF
few,TRBV7-3,TRBJ2-2,-,TGTGCCAGCACCGCTATGAACACCGGGGAGCTGTTTTTT,CASTAMNTGELFF
once,TRBV9,TRBJ2-7,TRBD2,TGTGCCAGCAGCGTAGACCCCCCTAGCGGGATAAAAAACGAGCAGTACTTC,CASSVDPPSGIKNEQYF
-,TRBV29-1,TRBJ2-5,TRBD2,TGCAGCGTTCTCCCGGGAGGCGAGACCCAGTACTTC,CSVLPGGETQYF
-,TRBV19,TRBJ1-1,-,TGTGCCAGTAGTGGGATACAGGGTATCACTGAAGCTTTCTTT,CASSGIQGITEAFF
once,TRBV5-1,TRBJ2-3,TRBD1,TGCGCCAGCAGCCTGATAGGACAGGGGGCGCGAATAGATACGCAGTATTTT,CASSLIGQGARIDTQYF
-,TRBV2,TRBJ2-5,TRBD1,TGTGCCAGCAGTGCCGCCGGGACAGAACAAGAGACCCAGTACTTC,CASSAAGTEQETQYF
-,TRBV6-6,TRBJ1-3,-,TGTGCCAGCAGTGGGGCCTCTGGAAACACCATATATTTT,CASSGASGNTIYF
-,TRBV5-1,TRBJ2-1,TRBD2,TGCGCCAGCAGCCGAATGACTAGCCGTTCGTTTGAGCAGTTCTTC,CASSRMTSRSFEQFF
-,TRBV6-6,TRBJ2-7,TRBD2,TGTGCCAGCGCCGTGACTAGCGTGCACGAGCAGTACTTC,CASAVTSVHEQYF
-,TRBV5-1,TRBJ1-3,TRBD1,TGCGCCAGCAGCACGACAGGGGGAGGAAACACCATATATTTT,CASSTTGGGNTIYF
many,TRBV27,TRBJ2-7,-,TGTGCCAGCAGCCCGACTAGCTCCTACGAGCAGTACTTC,CASSPTSSYEQYF
-,TRBV28,TRBJ1-5,-,TGTGCCAGCAGTTTATCTCCGTATCAGCCCCAGCATTTT,CASSLSPYQPQHF
-,TRBV10-2,TRBJ2-2,-,TGCGCCAGCAGTGAGCGTTGGCGGGCTGAGGAGGAGCTGTTTTTT,CASSERWRAEEELFF
-,TRBV6-1,TRBJ2-7,TRBD2,TGTGCCAGCAAGAGCGGGAGGAGCTCCTACGAGCAGTACTTC,CASKSGRSSYEQYF
-,TRBV10-3,TRBJ2-5,TRBD1,TGTGCCATCAGTCGGACAGGATCGATACAAGAGACCCAGTACTTC,CAISRTGSIQETQYF
few,TRBV30,TRBJ1-5,-,TGTGCCTGGAGTGACAGTAACGCTAATCAGCCCCAGCATTTT,CAWSDSNANQPQHF
-,TRBV7-2,TRBJ1-1,-,TGTGCCAGCAGCTTAAGGTGGGCGAACACTGAAGCTTTCTTT,CASSLRWANTEAFF
-,TRBV7-8,TRBJ2-2,TRBD2,TGTGCCAGCAGCCAGCGGGGGGCCGACGGGGAGCTGTTTTTT,CASSQRGADGELFF
-,TRBV6-4,TRBJ1-2,-,TGTGCCAGCAGTGACTCGAGCGGGGGTCCTAACTATGGCTACACCTTC,CASSDSSGGPNYGYTF
few,TRBV7-6,TRBJ2-3,TRBD2,TGTGCCAGCAGCTCATGGACTAGCGGGACTAAAGATACGCAGTATTTT,CASSSWTSGTKDTQYF
-,TRBV2,TRBJ2-1,-,TGTGCCAGCAACTTTTGGGGCACGGGCGATGAGCAGTTCTTC,CASNFWGTGDEQFF
-,TRBV9,TRBJ1-2,-,TGTGCCAGCAGCGGTAGTTGGCAGGGTCTGCTATTCGGCTATGGCTACACCTTC,CASSGSWQGLLFGYGYTF
-,TRBV27,TRBJ1-4,TRBD1,TGTGCCAGCAGTCCCCGACAGGGAATGGGTGAAAAACTGTTTTTT,CASSPRQGMGEKLFF
few,TRBV4-2,TRBJ2-7,-,TGTGCCAGCAGCCAAGAGGAGAGCCCCTCCTACGAGCAGTACTTC,CASSQEESPSYEQYF
few,TRBV27,TRBJ2-1,TRBD2,TGTGCCAGCAGAATGCGGGGGGCGGGTGAGCAGTTCTTC,CASRMRGAGEQFF
-,TRBV7-3,TRBJ1-1,-,TGTGCCAGCAGCCCGACAGGACTCACTGAAGCTTTCTTT,CASSPTGLTEAFF
-,TRBV6-1,TRBJ1-1,-,TGTGCCAGCAGTGAAAACCGGGGGAGTGGGGCTTTCTTT,CASSENRGSGAFF
-,TRBV15,TRBJ1-5,-,TGTGCCACCAGCAGAGACCGGGGGGCAAATCAGCCCCAGCATTTT,CATSRDRGANQPQHF
-,TRBV4-3,TRBJ1-5,-,TGCGCCAGCAGCCAAGATCGGGGGAGCAATCAGCCCCAGCATTTT,CASSQDRGSNQPQHF
-,TRBV29-1,TRBJ2-3,TRBD2,TGCAGCGTCGGGACTAGCGGGGGGGGCCAGGATACGCAGCAGTATTTT,CSVGTSGGGQDTQQYF
-,TRBV28,TRBJ2-7,-,TGTGCCAGCAGCCCCCCGGGGGGCGATTCCTACGAGCAGTACTTC,CASSPPGGDSYEQYF
-,TRBV19,TRBJ2-3,-,TGTGCCAGTAGTGCAGGGACAGCGGGAGTCGCAGATACGCAGTATTTT,CASSAGTAGVADTQYF
-,TRBV5-5,TRBJ1-4,-,TGTGCCAGCAGCTTGGAAGACAGGACTAATGAAAAACTGTTTTTT,CASSLEDRTNEKLFF
-,TRBV13,TRBJ2-1,-,TGTGCCAGCAGCTCGGGACACTTGAGCTCCTACAATGAGCAGTTCTTC,CASSSGHLSSYNEQFF
once,TRBV25-1,TRBJ2-1,-,TGTGCCAGCAGACTTGGGGACTTGGGCAATGAGCAGTTCTTC,CASRLGDLGNEQFF
-,TRBV2,TRBJ1-3,TRBD1,TGTGCCAGCAGTAGAGAGACAGGGAGCTCTGGAAACACCATATATTTT,CASSRETGSSGNTIYF